The 13 T cell receptor beta chains in this list originate from one sample, sequenced in a study of STAT3 mutations in large granular lymphocyte leukemia. Here immunoSEQ multiplex PCR was the method, and the copy in TCRdb shows in-frame clones only, minus some. The sample comprises 35,000 to 50,000 clones, about 81% of which are singletons, and about 0.45% rests with the top ten. Findings of the study overall: Every T-LGLL patient had at least one immunodominant TCRbeta clonotype.

Their target antigens are unknown. Sequenced sample: PBMCs. These receptors originate from a human donor with T large granular lymphocyte leukemia. Some clones in this sample may be carry-over from other donors' samples.

With regard to this clone: Within the sample, other DNA sequences also encode this same CDR3. The chain uses TRBV18 and TRBJ2-7, with 9 positions matching TRBD1. After removal of 0 bases from V and 4 bases from J, the junction contained 1 base not matched to a gene. CDR1 is KGHSH, CDR2 LQKENI, per germline. The CDR3 has 14 residues. Here the CDR3 DNA reads TGTGCCAGCTCACCACCGGGACAGGGTTACGAGCAGTACTTC. Translation: CASSPPGQGYEQYF.

The chain uses TRBV18 and TRBJ2-5; TRBD2 agrees at 14 bases. Per the germline V gene, CDR1 is KGHSH and CDR2 is LQKENI. Unmatched junction bases numbered 2, after V lost 3 bases and J lost 2 bases. The CDR3 has 16 amino acids. This chain's CDR3 is CASSPRLAGGQETQYF. Written as DNA, the CDR3 is TGTGCCAGCTCACCCCGACTAGCGGGGGGGCAAGAGACCCAGTACTTC.

This clone was seen once. The chain recombines TRBV11-2 with TRBJ2-7; D not certain. Germline V gene sequence: CDR1 SGHAT, CDR2 FQNNGV. The V end lost 1 base, the J end lost 3 bases, and 7 bases lay between the germline ends. There are 13 residues in the CDR3. CDR3 bases: TGTGCCAGCAGCTTAGGGGTTATCTACGAGCAGTACGTC. It yields the protein CASSLGVIYEQYV.

V gene TRBV4-1 combines with J gene TRBJ1-5; a weak D match, TRBD1 (5 bases). The V end was cut by 8 bases, the J end by 0 bases, with 20 bases between. The CDR3 consists of 17 residues. Germline loops: CDR1 MGHRA, CDR2 YSYEKL. Written as DNA, the CDR3 is TGCGCCAGCTCAACTCAGTTTCCAGGGAATAGCAATCAGCCCCAGCATTTT. As protein: CASSTQFPGNSNQPQHF.

This chain uses TRBV5-4 with TRBJ1-2; no reliable D call. The V and J ends lost 4 bases and 8 bases respectively, with 21 bases between them. Germline V gives CDR1 SGHNT, CDR2 YYREEE (reference sequence). The length of the CDR3 is 15 residues. CDR3 region: CASSISRTWTEGYTF. DNA of the CDR3: TGTGCCAGCAGCATATCTCGGACGTGGACCGAAGGCTACACCTTC.

V is TRBV30 and J is TRBJ2-1; 7 nucleotides align to TRBD1. The CDR3 has 15 amino acids. Per the germline V gene, CDR1 is GTSNPN and CDR2 is SVGIG (reference sequence). V trimming: 2 bases; J trimming: 2 bases; junction bases outside the gene matches: 6. CDR3 DNA: TGTGCCTGGAGTTTAAGGCAGGGGGCCTACAATGAGCAGTTCTTC. It encodes CAWSLRQGAYNEQFF.

Only a few counts were recorded for this clone. V usage is TRBV30 and J usage is TRBJ1-2; D uncertain. V lost 0 bases and J 4 bases, leaving 3 bases between the germline ends. The CDR3 contains 11 residues. Germline assignment: CDR1 GTSNPN and CDR2 SVGIG (reference sequence). CDR3 loop: CAWSVSYGYTF. The CDR3, as DNA: TGTGCCTGGAGTGTATCCTATGGCTACACCTTC.

This clone was found a few times. The chain uses TRBV7-2 and TRBJ1-1; D not resolved. Germline V gene data show CDR1 as SGHTA and CDR2 as FQGNSA. This CDR3 spans 13 amino acids. V lost 2 bases and J 2 bases, leaving 6 bases between the germline ends. In DNA, the CDR3 is TGTGCCAGCAGCTTAAACGGCAACACTGAAGCTTTCTTT. Residues: CASSLNGNTEAFF.

V and J are TRBV5-1 and TRBJ1-4, with 8 bases aligning to TRBD1. This CDR3 is 15 amino acids long. Per the germline V gene, CDR1 is SGHRS and CDR2 is YFSETQ. V trimming: 0 bases; J trimming: 5 bases; junction bases outside the gene matches: 3. The CDR3 loop is CASSLGQGKNEKLFF. The CDR3 DNA follows: TGCGCCAGCAGCTTGGGACAGGGGAAAAATGAAAAACTGTTTTTT. The full variable domain, rest sourced from reference TRBV5-1 and TRBJ1-4, is KAGVTQTPRYLIKTRGQQVTLSCSPISGHRSVSWYQQTPGQGLQFLFEYFSETQRNKGNFPGRFSGRQFSNSRSEMNVSTLELGDSALYLCASSLGQGKNEKLFFGSGTQLSVL.

The chain's CDR3 is CASSSRVAYEQYF. For the CDR3, the DNA is TGTGCCAGCAGCTCTCGGGTAGCGTACGAGCAGTACTTC. The rearrangement joins TRBV7-2 to TRBJ2-7, with a possible D match to TRBD2 (5 bases). V was cut by 4 bases and J by 4 bases, with 11 bases left in between. Germline V gives CDR1 SGHTA, CDR2 FQGNSA. CDR3 length: 13 residues.

This clone was seen just once. Other DNA variants within this sample encode the same CDR3. DNA for the CDR3: TGTGCCAGCTCCCCCAGGGGAGACTCACCCCTCCACTTT. This gives the protein CASSPRGDSPLHF. V gene TRBV18 combines with J gene TRBJ1-6, with TRBD1 as a possible D gene (6 bases). V lost 6 bases and J 10 bases, leaving 13 bases between the germline ends. The length of the CDR3 is 13 residues. In germline, CDR1 is KGHSH, CDR2 LQKENI.

This chain uses TRBV12-5 with TRBJ2-6; D remains ambiguous. Trimming took off 3 bases at V and 3 bases at J, with 3 bases between the two ends. The CDR3 is 13 residues long. Germline V CDR1 and CDR2: LGHNT, FRNRAP. In DNA form, the CDR3 reads TGTGCTAGTGGTTTAAATGGGGCCAACGTCCTGACTTTC. It translates to CASGLNGANVLTF. The entire variable domain, with the rest obtained from reference TRBV12-5 and TRBJ2-6, is as follows: DARVTQTPRHKVTEMGQEVTMRCQPILGHNTVFWYRQTMMQGLELLAYFRNRAPLDDSGMPKDRFSAEMPDATLATLKIQPSEPRDSAVYFCASGLNGANVLTFGAGSRLTVL.

The chain recombines TRBV6-5 with TRBJ1-6; TRBD1 matches 7 bases. With 2 bases clipped from V and 9 bases from J, the junction kept 10 bases outside the gene matches. The V gene's germline CDR1 is MNHEY and CDR2 SVGAGI. The CDR3 loop spans 16 amino acids. CDR3 residues: CASSYTYPGQTSPLHF. CDR3 bases: TGTGCCAGCAGTTACACATACCCGGGACAGACTTCACCCCTCCACTTT.